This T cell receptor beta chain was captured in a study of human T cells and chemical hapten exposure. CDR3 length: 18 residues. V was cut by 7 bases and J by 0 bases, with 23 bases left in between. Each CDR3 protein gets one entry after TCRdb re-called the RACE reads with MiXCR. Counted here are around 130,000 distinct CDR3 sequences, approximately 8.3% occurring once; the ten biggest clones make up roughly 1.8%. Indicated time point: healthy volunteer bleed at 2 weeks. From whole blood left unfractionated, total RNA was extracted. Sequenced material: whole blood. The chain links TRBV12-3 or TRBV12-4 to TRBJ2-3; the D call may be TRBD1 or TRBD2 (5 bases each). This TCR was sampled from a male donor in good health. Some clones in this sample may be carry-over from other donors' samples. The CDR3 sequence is CASIHPGWDPRSTDTQYF. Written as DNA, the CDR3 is TGTGCCAGCATCCACCCCGGATGGGACCCGAGGAGCACAGATACGCAGTATTTT.